Shown below are 3 T cell receptor beta chains from a single sample sequenced in a study of beta chain features in type 1 diabetes (dated by TCRdb to 2017 to 2018). Broader findings and caveats from the paper: In all four CD4+ subsets, TCRB CDR3 length was moderately but significantly shorter in type 1 diabetes patients.

These TCRs' antigens remain unknown. Library creation used the immunoSEQ multiplex PCR assay. The entire amount of isolated RNA was reverse transcribed using the High Capacity cDNA Reverse Transcription Kit, so the sequenced TCRB transcripts were expressed ones. This is the immuneACCESS table as TCRdb keeps it, with only in-frame sequences that have V and J called. A part of the clones is gone; compared with another copy, unresolved V genes explain less than half, and the rest is unexplained. For this sample there are 630,000 or so clones; around 15% appear just once. The leading ten clones occupy 0.035% to 0.045% of the sample. Sequencing was done on a sample of naive CD4+ T cells from blood. The meaning of the sample's cell subset or site label: true naive CD4+ T cells. The receptor set was obtained from a man aged 18 to 29 with type 1 diabetes.

This clone came up a few times. The rearrangement uses TRBV7-9 and TRBJ2-7; TRBD1 is a possible D gene (7 bases). CDR3 length: 14 amino acids. Deletions cut 5 bases from V and 3 bases from J, with 14 bases between. The germline V gene encodes CDR1 SEHNR and CDR2 FQNEAQ (reference sequence). CDR3 sequence reads: CASSPGGPLYEQYF. CDR3 nucleotides: TGTGCCAGCAGCCCAGGGGGGCCCCTCTACGAGCAGTACTTC.

V usage is TRBV19 and J usage is TRBJ1-4; 8 bases are a match to TRBD1. V lost 4 bases to trimming and J lost 6 bases; unmatched junction nucleotides: 10. Germline-derived CDR1 and CDR2 are LNHDA and SQIVND (reference sequence). This CDR3 comprises 16 residues. CDR3 in DNA: TGTGCCAGTAGTAGCCTGAGGACAGGGTTGGATGAAAAACTGTTTTTT. It encodes CASSSLRTGLDEKLFF.

The V call is TRBV29-1, the J call TRBJ2-7; TRBD2 is a possible D gene (5 bases). This CDR3 contains 12 residues. CDR1 is SQVTM, CDR2 ANQGSEA, per germline. The chain's CDR3 is CSAGLPPGEQYF. CDR3 nucleotides: TGCAGTGCAGGACTTCCCCCCGGCGAGCAGTACTTC.